Listed here are 3 T cell receptor beta chains from one sample, sequenced in a study of shared clonotypes between healthy human individuals. Sequencing was performed with immunoSEQ multiplex PCR; in TCRdb, only in-frame clones are kept and a portion is missing. The sample records approximately 700,000 clones, approximately 73% being singletons. Material: memory CD4+ T cells sorted from blood. The subset denotes: CD45RA-negative fraction. These receptors were obtained from a woman aged 25 to 39 in good health.

The gene calls are TRBV28 and TRBJ2-3; perhaps TRBD1 as D (5 bases). V gave up 4 bases and J gave up 2 bases, with 13 bases separating them. The CDR3 has 15 residues. The germline CDR1 and CDR2 sequences are MDHEN and SYDVKM. The CDR3 DNA sequence: TGTGCCAGCAGTTCAGGGTACTTAGTCACAGATACGCAGTATTTT. Translated, it gives CASSSGYLVTDTQYF.

This clone was picked up many times. The V call is TRBV7-8, the J call TRBJ1-2, with no clear D. The germline V gene encodes CDR1 SGHVS and CDR2 FQNEAQ. The CDR3 length is 13 residues. Trimming removed 0 bases at V and 7 bases at J, with 9 bases between. CDR3 bases: TGTGCCAGCAGCTTAGCGAACTCTCGTGGCTACACCTTC. Protein: CASSLANSRGYTF.

There are many counts of this clone. The rearrangement links TRBV7-8 to TRBJ2-7; 7 bases are a match to TRBD1. Losses at the gene ends were 5 bases for V and 6 bases for J; bases not matched to a gene: 22. Germline V gene data show CDR1 as SGHVS and CDR2 as FQNEAQ. This CDR3 region has 18 residues. The CDR3 reads CASSPGVHVGGKSGEQYF. CDR3 nucleotides: TGTGCCAGCAGCCCAGGTGTGCATGTAGGGGGCAAGTCCGGCGAGCAGTACTTC. The full variable domain, completed using reference TRBV7-8 and TRBJ2-7, is GAGVSQSPRYKVAKRGQDVALRCDPISGHVSLFWYQQALGQGPEFLTYFQNEAQLDKSGLPSDRFFAERPEGSVSTLKIQRTQQEDSAVYLCASSPGVHVGGKSGEQYFGPGTRLTVT.